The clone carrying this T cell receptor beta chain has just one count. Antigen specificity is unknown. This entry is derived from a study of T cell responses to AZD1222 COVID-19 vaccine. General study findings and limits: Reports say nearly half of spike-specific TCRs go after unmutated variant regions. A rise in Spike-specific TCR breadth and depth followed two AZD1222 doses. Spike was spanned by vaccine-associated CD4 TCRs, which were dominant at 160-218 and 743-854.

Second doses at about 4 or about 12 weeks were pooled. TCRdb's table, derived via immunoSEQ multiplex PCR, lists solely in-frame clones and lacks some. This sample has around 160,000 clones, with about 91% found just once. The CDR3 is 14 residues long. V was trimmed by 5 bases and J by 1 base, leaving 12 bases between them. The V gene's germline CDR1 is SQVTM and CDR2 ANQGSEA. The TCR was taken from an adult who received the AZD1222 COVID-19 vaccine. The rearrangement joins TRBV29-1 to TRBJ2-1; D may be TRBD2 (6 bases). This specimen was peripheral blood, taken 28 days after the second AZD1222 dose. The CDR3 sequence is CSVSWGESYNEQFF. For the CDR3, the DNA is TGCAGCGTTTCGTGGGGGGAGTCCTACAATGAGCAGTTCTTC.